This TCR beta chain appears in the sequencing data of a study of control samples from healthy donors and cancer patients. Sequencing was performed with immunoSEQ multiplex PCR; in TCRdb, only in-frame clones are kept and a portion is missing. This sample has tens of thousands of clones, with 86% found just once. This CDR3 spans 16 amino acids. Deletions cut 0 bases from V and 0 bases from J, with 13 bases between. Germline V gives CDR1 SGDLS, CDR2 YYNGEE. This chain joins TRBV9 and TRBJ2-7, with a weak D call TRBD2 (5 bases). This receptor was identified in a woman aged 45-59 years in good health. Sequenced: blood. The CDR3: CASSVGIRESSYEQYF. In nucleotides, the CDR3 is TGTGCCAGCAGCGTAGGCATACGGGAAAGCTCCTACGAGCAGTACTTC.